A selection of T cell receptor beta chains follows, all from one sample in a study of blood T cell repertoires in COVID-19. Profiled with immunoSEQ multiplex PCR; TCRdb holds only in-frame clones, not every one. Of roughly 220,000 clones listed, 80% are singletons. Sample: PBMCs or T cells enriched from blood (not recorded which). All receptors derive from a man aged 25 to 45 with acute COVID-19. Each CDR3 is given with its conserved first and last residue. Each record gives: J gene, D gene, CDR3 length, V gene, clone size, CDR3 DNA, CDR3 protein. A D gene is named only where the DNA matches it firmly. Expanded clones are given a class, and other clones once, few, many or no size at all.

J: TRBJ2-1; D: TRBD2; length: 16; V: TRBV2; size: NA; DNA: TGTGCCAGCAACCTACAAGGGACTAGCGGGGCCCATGAGCAGTTCTTC; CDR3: CASNLQGTSGAHEQFF
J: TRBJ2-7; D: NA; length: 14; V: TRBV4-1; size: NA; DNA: TGCGCCAGCAGCCTACGGACACCATCCTACGAGCAGTACTTC; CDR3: CASSLRTPSYEQYF
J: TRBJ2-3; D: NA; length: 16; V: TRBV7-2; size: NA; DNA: TGTGCCAGCAGCCCAGGACTCGGCGCTAGCACAGATACGCAGTATTTT; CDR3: CASSPGLGASTDTQYF
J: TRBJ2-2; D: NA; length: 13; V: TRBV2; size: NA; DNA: TGTGCCAGCAGTGTATTAACTACCGGGGAGCTGTTTTTT; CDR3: CASSVLTTGELFF
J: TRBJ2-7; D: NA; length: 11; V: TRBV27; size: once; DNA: TGTGCCAGCAGTTCCTTATACGAGCAGTACTTC; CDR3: CASSSLYEQYF
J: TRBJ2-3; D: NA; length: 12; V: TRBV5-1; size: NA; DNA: TGCGCCAGCAGCTCACTTCGGGATACGCAGTATTTT; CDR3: CASSSLRDTQYF
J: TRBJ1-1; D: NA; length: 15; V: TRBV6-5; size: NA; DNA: TGTGCCAGCAGTTACACCTTCGGGGGGAAGGCTGAAGCTTTCTTT; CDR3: CASSYTFGGKAEAFF
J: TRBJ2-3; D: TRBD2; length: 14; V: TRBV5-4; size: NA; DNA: TGTGCCAGTTTTATCGGGGGGGACACAGATACGCAGTATTTT; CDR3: CASFIGGDTDTQYF
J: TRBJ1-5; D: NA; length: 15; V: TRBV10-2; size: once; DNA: TGCGCCAGCAGTTTGGGCCAGGTGAGCAATCAGCCCCAGCATTTT; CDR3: CASSLGQVSNQPQHF
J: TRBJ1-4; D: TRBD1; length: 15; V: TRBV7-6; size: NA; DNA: TGTGCCAGCAGCCGAGGACAGGCAACTAATGAAAAACTGTTTTTT; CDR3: CASSRGQATNEKLFF
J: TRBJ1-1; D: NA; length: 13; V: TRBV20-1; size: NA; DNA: TGCAGTGCTAGTCAACCGGGGAGGACTGAAGCTTTCTTT; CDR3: CSASQPGRTEAFF
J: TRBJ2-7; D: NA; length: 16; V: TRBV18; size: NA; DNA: TGTGCCAGCTCACTGATACCGGGTTCCCTCCCCCACGAGCAGTACTTC; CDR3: CASSLIPGSLPHEQYF
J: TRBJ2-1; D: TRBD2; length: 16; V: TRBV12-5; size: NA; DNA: TGTGCTAGTGGTTTGCTAAGCGGGGGGGCCGGGAATGAGCAGTTCTTC; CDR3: CASGLLSGGAGNEQFF
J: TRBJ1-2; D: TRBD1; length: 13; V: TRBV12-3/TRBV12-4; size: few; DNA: TGTGCCAGCAGTACAGGGGCAATCTATGGCTACACCTTC; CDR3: CASSTGAIYGYTF
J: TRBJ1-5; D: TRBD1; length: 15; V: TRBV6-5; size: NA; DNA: TGTGCCAGCAGTTCACAGGGGGATAGAGGTCAGCCCCAGCATTTT; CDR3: CASSSQGDRGQPQHF
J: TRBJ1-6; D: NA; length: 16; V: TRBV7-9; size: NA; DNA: TGTGCCAGCAGCCCCTCGGGGAGTGCTTTTAGTTCACCCCTCCACTTT; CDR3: CASSPSGSAFSSPLHF
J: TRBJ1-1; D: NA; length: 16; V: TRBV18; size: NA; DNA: TGTGCCAGCTCACCTCTGGGAGGGTCGAGGGACACTGAAGCTTTCTTT; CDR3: CASSPLGGSRDTEAFF
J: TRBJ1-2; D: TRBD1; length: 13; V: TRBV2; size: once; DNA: TGTGCCAGCAGTCCAGGGGGACCCTATGGCTACACCTTC; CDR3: CASSPGGPYGYTF
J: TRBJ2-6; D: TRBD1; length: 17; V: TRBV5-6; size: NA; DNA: TGTGCCAGCAGAAAGTATACAGGGGTTTCAGGGGCCAACGTCCTGACTTTC; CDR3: CASRKYTGVSGANVLTF
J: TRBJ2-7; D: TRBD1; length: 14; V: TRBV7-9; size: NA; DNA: TGTGCCAGCAGCACGACAGGGGGCTGGTACGAGCAGTACTTC; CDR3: CASSTTGGWYEQYF
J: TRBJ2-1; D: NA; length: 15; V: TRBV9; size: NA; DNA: TGTGCCAGCAGCCTACTTGGAGGGTTCTACAATGAGCAGTTCTTC; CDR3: CASSLLGGFYNEQFF
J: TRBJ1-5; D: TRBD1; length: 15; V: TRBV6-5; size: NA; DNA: TGTGCCAGCAGTAGAAGGACAGGGGAGGATCAGCCCCAGCATTTT; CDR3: CASSRRTGEDQPQHF
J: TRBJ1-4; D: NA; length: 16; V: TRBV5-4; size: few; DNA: TGTGCCAGCAGCTCAATCACACAGGGAACTAATGAAAAACTGTTTTTT; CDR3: CASSSITQGTNEKLFF
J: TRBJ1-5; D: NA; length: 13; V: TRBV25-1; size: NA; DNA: TGTGCCAGCAGGGGGCAGAGCAATCAGCCCCAGCATTTT; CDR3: CASRGQSNQPQHF
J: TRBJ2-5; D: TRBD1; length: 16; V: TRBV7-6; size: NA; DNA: TGTGCCAGCAGCTTAGCTCCCGGGACAGGGATTGAGACCCAGTACTTC; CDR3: CASSLAPGTGIETQYF
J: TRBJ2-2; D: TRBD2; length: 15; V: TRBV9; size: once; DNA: TGTGCCAGCGAGCGGGGGGGGAGAAACACCGGGGAGCTGTTTTTT; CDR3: CASERGGRNTGELFF